One T cell receptor (beta chain) is described in this entry. This clone appeared once. Its antigen target is currently unknown. No base-level quality is on record; no much larger clone is a single base apart. Between the V and J ends, shortened by 0 bases and 8 bases respectively, the junction contains 15 bases. The CDR3 sequence holds 15 residues, the cysteine and phenylalanine included. Only CDR3 DNA is held: 45 bases, read in frame from base 1. CDR1 and CDR2, per the germline V gene, are SGDLS and YYNGEE. This entry comes from a study of blood T cell repertoires in COVID-19 (TCRdb year 2020). For the study in its entirety: Collaborator samples came from the United States, Italy and Spain and covered acute and convalescent phases of COVID-19. The repertoires were released in a freely available public database meant as a resource for research on the immune response to SARS-CoV-2. Samples were obtained from the ongoing ImmuneRACE study (first 160 participants) and from 1,254 subjects provided by 6 global collaborators. The prospective study material was composed of cDNA or gDNA derived from T cells, B-cell-depleted T cells, or PBMCs. The sample metadata nearly always contained a de-identified subject ID, COVID-19 status, age in years and sex. The dataset comprised deeply sampled blood TCRbeta repertoires from subjects exposed to, actively infected with, or recovered from COVID-19. Where available, HLA class I and class II types were taken from metadata supplied by the sample provider and were not determined by assay-based typing. Broader findings and caveats from the paper: Clinical and demographic metadata were provided uncurated, with the amount varying by source and participant.

TCRbeta CDR3 regions were amplified from genomic DNA using the immunoSEQ Assay, a bias-controlled multiplex PCR. Under the source paper's analysis protocol: Within the assay, amplification of reference gene primers was used to estimate how many nucleated cells each sample contained. To quantify the absolute abundance of each unique TCRbeta CDR3 rearrangement, sequence reads were collapsed and filtered. Productive Simpson clonality was computed per sample as the square root of Simpson's diversity index over productive rearrangements. What TCRdb holds here is the immuneACCESS table cut down to in-frame rearrangements. Part of the clones is not present; checked against another copy, under half of the missing clones reflect an unresolved V gene, and the others are unexplained. V, J and clone size are those of that table, while D and trimming were read from the DNA. Recorded for this sample are roughly 500,000 clones; roughly 87% of them occurred a single time. The ten largest clonotypes hold roughly 0.9% of the sample.

One collaborating source in Seattle enrolled patients during active infection and followed them longitudinally through the course of disease. Whole blood was collected in K2EDTA tubes by collaborating institutions according to the institutions' own protocols. For TCRbeta analysis, collaborators shipped samples as frozen whole blood, isolated PBMCs, or DNA extracted from either of those sample types. The specimen was peripheral blood. Recombination connected TRBV9 to TRBJ2-1; TRBD2 is possibly the D segment (6 matching bases). The TCR originated in a man aged 18 to 29 with COVID-19, enrolled during active disease. The DNA sequence follows: TGTGCCAGCAGCGTAGCGGGGGTCCCGAGGGATGAGCAGTTCTTC. Translated, this gives CASSVAGVPRDEQFF.